This TCR beta chain was identified in a study of breast tumors, draining lymph nodes, adjacent tissues. This CDR3 has 15 residues. The germline CDR1 and CDR2 sequences are SGHAT and FQDESV (reference sequence). Whole-study results and caveats: Compared with basal-like, luminal-like tumors shared significantly more repertoire with nontumor tissue. Tumor T cell lymph node origin was a supported hypothesis, not proven. The data were judged consistent with most tumor T cells coming from lymph node and expanding in tumor.

Breast cancer patients provided tissue from their axillary draining lymph nodes. In regard to this clonotype: No antigen is known for it. Since a much larger clone is just one base distant, this may be a read error.

TCRdb analysed the multiplex PCR reads with MiXCR anew, one entry per CDR3 protein. The repertoire holds about 300,000 distinct CDR3 sequences, with roughly 31% as singletons. The TCR sequence derives from a female donor with breast cancer. Some clones in this sample may be carry-over from other donors' samples. The chain employs TRBV11-1 and TRBJ2-1; no reliable D call. Sequencing was carried out using axillary lymph node tissue. The CDR3, as DNA: TGTGCCAGCAGCTTAGCGCCCAGCTCCTACAATGATCAGTTCTTC. Its protein is CASSLAPSSYNDQFF.